What follows are 21 T cell receptor beta chains derived from one specimen sequenced in a study of blood T cells in healthy people across ages. A second PCR of roughly 6 to 12 cycles used a sample-barcoded 5' primer and a J-beta primer mix. TCRdb re-called the 5' RACE reads through MiXCR, storing one row per CDR3 protein. The sample has some 1.4 million distinct CDR3 sequences; 42% are singletons. What was sequenced was blood. These receptors came from a woman aged 18-29 years in good health.

This clonotype was detected only a few times. The chain joins TRBV7-2 to TRBJ1-2, with D unresolved. V dropped 3 bases and J dropped 8 bases, with 22 bases sitting between them. Germline V lookup: CDR1 SGHTA, CDR2 FQGNSA. The CDR3 runs to 16 residues. Here the CDR3 reads CASSLAPPQLLWGYTF. The DNA of the CDR3 is TGTGCCAGCAGCTTGGCCCCACCACAACTCCTTTGGGGCTACACCTTC.

The chain joins TRBV6-5 to TRBJ1-1; D is unresolved. The germline gives CDR1 MNHEY, CDR2 SVGAGI. The CDR3 runs to 14 residues. The ends were cut back, 4 bases at V and 1 base at J, with 10 bases in the middle. CDR3 sequence: CASSSGVGNTEAFF. The CDR3 bases are TGTGCCAGCAGTTCCGGGGTAGGGAACACTGAAGCTTTCTTT.

The V call is TRBV27, the J call TRBJ2-3, with unresolved D. This CDR3 comprises 13 residues. Deletions cut 7 bases from V and 0 bases from J, with 8 bases between. Germline V CDR1 and CDR2: MNHEY, SMNVEV (reference sequence). CDR3 nucleotides: TGTGCCAGCATTGGACGGAGCACAGATACGCAGTATTTT. Protein sequence: CASIGRSTDTQYF.

This chain joins TRBV3-1 and TRBJ1-2, with D possibly matching TRBD1 (6 bases). With 3 bases removed from V and 10 bases from J, the gap between germline ends came to 24 bases. The CDR3 sequence is 16 residues long. Germline V gene data show CDR1 as LGHDT and CDR2 as YNNKEL (reference sequence). The CDR3 nucleotides are TGTGCCAGCAGCCAGGCGGCCGGGGGGGCCTCTAATGTCTACACCTTC. This translates into CASSQAAGGASNVYTF.

The chain employs TRBV20-1 and TRBJ2-1, with TRBD2 matching over 8 bases. Germline lookup yields CDR1 DFQATT and CDR2 SNEGSKA (reference sequence). Unmatched junction bases numbered 8, after V lost 1 base and J lost 3 bases. The CDR3 has 16 residues. The CDR3 DNA reads as TGCAGTGCTAGAGTAAGGACTAGCCGGAGCTACAATGAGCAGTTCTTC. Its translation is CSARVRTSRSYNEQFF.

V is TRBV5-1 and J is TRBJ2-7, with D maybe TRBD1 (5 bases). V was pared by 5 bases and J by 0 bases, with 12 bases between. The CDR3 extends over 14 amino acids. Germline assignment: CDR1 SGHRS and CDR2 YFSETQ. CDR3 residues: CASRPDTGSYEQYF. CDR3 DNA: TGCGCCAGCAGACCGGACACAGGCTCCTACGAGCAGTACTTC.

The CDR3 bases are TGTGCCTATCGAGGGGGGGGCTATGGCTACACCTTC. Translating gives CAYRGGGYGYTF. The chain joins TRBV6-1 to TRBJ1-2, with D perhaps matching TRBD1 (6 bases). The V and J ends lost 11 bases and 4 bases respectively, with 14 bases between them. Germline assignment: CDR1 MNHNS and CDR2 SASEGT. The CDR3 spans 12 residues.

This clonotype was detected a few times. The CDR3 protein is CSARALLAASTDTQYF. The CDR3 nucleotides are TGCAGTGCTAGAGCCCTACTAGCGGCTAGCACAGATACGCAGTATTTT. The chain employs TRBV20-1 and TRBJ2-3, with TRBD2 matching over 8 bases. This CDR3 has 16 residues. CDR1 is DFQATT, CDR2 SNEGSKA, per germline (reference sequence). J lost 0 bases, V lost 1 base, and 6 bases had no gene match.

This clonotype has a handful of counts. V is TRBV24-1 and J is TRBJ2-2; 11 bases match TRBD1. The CDR3 is made up of 17 amino acids. The V and J ends lost 4 bases and 2 bases, in that order; junction bases with no gene match: 5. The germline V gene has CDR1 KGHDR and CDR2 SFDVKD. The CDR3 sequence: CATSDSGTGGNTGELFF. In DNA form, the CDR3 reads TGTGCCACCAGTGACTCCGGGACAGGGGGAAACACCGGGGAGCTGTTTTTT.

V and J are TRBV12-3 or TRBV12-4 and TRBJ1-5; TRBD1 might be the D (5 bases). V gave up 5 bases and J gave up 1 base, with 9 bases separating them. CDR3 length: 14 amino acids. As DNA, the CDR3 is TGTGCCAGCAGTCCAGGGATGAGCAATCAGCCCCAGCATTTT. As protein: CASSPGMSNQPQHF.

This clonotype came up a few times. CDR3 in amino acids: CAITPGEGSYEQYF. The CDR3, as DNA: TGTGCCATCACCCCGGGGGAGGGTTCCTACGAGCAGTACTTC. The chain recombines TRBV10-3 with TRBJ2-7, with 7 bases matching TRBD2. CDR3 size: 14 residues. Unmatched junction bases numbered 7, after V lost 7 bases and J lost 1 base. Germline loops: CDR1 ENHRY, CDR2 SYGVKD.

A note on this clonotype: Possible read error: a much larger clone is one base away. The rearrangement links TRBV7-7 to TRBJ2-1; 7 bases match TRBD2. Germline CDR1 is SSHAT and CDR2 is FNYEAQ (reference sequence). The CDR3 length is 15 residues. The CDR3 sequence is CASSPRPGGYNEQFF. CDR3 sequence (DNA): TGTGCTAGCAGCCCTCGGCCGGGGGGCTACAATGAGCAGTTCTTC.

This clonotype was detected once. V and J are TRBV6-5 and TRBJ2-3; 8 bases align to TRBD1. V lost 0 bases, J lost 2 bases, and 10 bases stayed unmatched. CDR1 MNHEY and CDR2 SVGAGI come from the germline V gene. CDR3 length equals 18 residues. CDR3 sequence (DNA): TGTGCCAGCAGTTACTCAGGGAACAGGGGGATCTTCACAGATACGCAGTATTTT. Protein sequence: CASSYSGNRGIFTDTQYF.

The chain recombines TRBV4-1 with TRBJ1-1, with a weak D call TRBD1 (6 bases). Trimming shortened V by 5 bases and J by 0 bases, and 22 bases separated the two germline ends. CDR1 and CDR2 (germline): MGHRA, YSYEKL. There are 18 residues in the CDR3. DNA of the CDR3: TGCGCCAGCAGCTCCCAAACCGGACAGCGCTTTATGAACACTGAAGCTTTCTTT. This translates into CASSSQTGQRFMNTEAFF.

The chain is built from TRBV6-5 and TRBJ1-6; a possible D gene is TRBD1 (6 bases). Germline loops: CDR1 MNHEY, CDR2 SVGAGI. The CDR3 consists of 14 residues. The V end was cut by 4 bases, the J end by 11 bases, with 15 bases between. CDR3 in amino acids: CASSFRGLNPPLHF. The CDR3 region has the DNA TGTGCCAGCAGTTTCAGGGGTTTGAATCCACCCCTCCACTTT.

This clonotype has only a few counts. The rearrangement joins TRBV25-1 to TRBJ2-5; 7 nucleotides align to TRBD1. In germline, CDR1 is MGHDK, CDR2 SYGVNS. The CDR3 totals 14 residues. The V gene end was trimmed by 3 bases and the J gene end by 2 bases; junction bases not matched to a gene: 3. The CDR3 DNA follows: TGTGCCAGCAGTGACCGACAGGGACAAGAGACCCAGTACTTC. It codes for CASSDRQGQETQYF.

V usage is TRBV19 and J usage is TRBJ2-3; possibly TRBD2 for D (6 bases). The CDR3 is made up of 14 amino acids. The germline gives CDR1 LNHDA, CDR2 SQIVND (reference sequence). V shed 4 bases and J shed 4 bases, with 12 bases lying between them. CDR3: CASSKGTSPDTQYF. The CDR3 bases are TGTGCCAGTAGTAAAGGGACTTCCCCAGATACGCAGTATTTT.

The chain joins TRBV7-2 to TRBJ1-2, with D perhaps matching TRBD1 (6 bases). Trimming took off 5 bases at V and 1 base at J, with 11 bases between the two ends. This CDR3 comprises 14 residues. Germline V lookup: CDR1 SGHTA, CDR2 FQGNSA. The DNA for the CDR3 is TGTGCCAGCAGCCAGGACAGCCTTAACTATGGCTACACCTTC. Protein product: CASSQDSLNYGYTF.

This clonotype has just a few counts. This chain connects TRBV9 to TRBJ2-1; 10 bases map to TRBD2. There are 16 residues in the CDR3. Germline CDR1 and CDR2: SGDLS and YYNGEE. V trimming: 1 base; J trimming: 8 bases; junction bases outside the gene matches: 9. CDR3 amino acids: CASSVFSGGAPHEQFF. DNA of the CDR3: TGTGCCAGCAGCGTATTCAGCGGGGGGGCCCCCCATGAGCAGTTCTTC.

The J gene is TRBJ2-4, the V gene TRBV20-1; D is ambiguous. Trimming left V 6 bases short and J 5 bases short, with 14 bases between. CDR3 length: 13 residues. Per germline, CDR1 DFQATT and CDR2 SNEGSKA (reference sequence). DNA of the CDR3: TGCAGTGCCAGCGTACCCCTAGAAAACATTCAGTACTTC. Amino acids: CSASVPLENIQYF.

This chain uses TRBV7-2 with TRBJ1-1; D remains ambiguous. Per germline, CDR1 SGHTA and CDR2 FQGNSA. This CDR3 has 15 residues. The V gene lost 5 bases and the J gene lost 0 bases, with 13 bases spanning the gap. The CDR3 nucleotides are TGTGCCAGCAGCGTAGGACGGTTCATGAACACTGAAGCTTTCTTT. Amino acid sequence: CASSVGRFMNTEAFF.